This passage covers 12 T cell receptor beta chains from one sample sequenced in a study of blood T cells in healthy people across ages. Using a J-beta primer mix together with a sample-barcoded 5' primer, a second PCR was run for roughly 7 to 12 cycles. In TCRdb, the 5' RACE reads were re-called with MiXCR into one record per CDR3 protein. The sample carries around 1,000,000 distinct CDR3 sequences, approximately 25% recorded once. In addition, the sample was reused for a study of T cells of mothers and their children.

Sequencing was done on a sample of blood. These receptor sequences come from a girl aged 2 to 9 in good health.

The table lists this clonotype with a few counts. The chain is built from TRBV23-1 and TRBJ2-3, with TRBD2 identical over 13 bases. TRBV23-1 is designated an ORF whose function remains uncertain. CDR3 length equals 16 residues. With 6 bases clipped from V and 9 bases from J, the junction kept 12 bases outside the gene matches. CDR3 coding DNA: TGCGCCAGCAGCCAGGTTCGGACTAGCGGGAGTTGGACGCAGTATTTT. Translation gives CASSQVRTSGSWTQYF.

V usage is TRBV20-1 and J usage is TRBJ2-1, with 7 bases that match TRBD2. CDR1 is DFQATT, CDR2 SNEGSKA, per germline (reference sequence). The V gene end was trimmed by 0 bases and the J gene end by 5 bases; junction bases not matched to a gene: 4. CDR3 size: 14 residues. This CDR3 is CSARDTSAHNEQFF. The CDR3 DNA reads TGCAGTGCTAGAGATACTAGCGCACACAATGAGCAGTTCTTC.

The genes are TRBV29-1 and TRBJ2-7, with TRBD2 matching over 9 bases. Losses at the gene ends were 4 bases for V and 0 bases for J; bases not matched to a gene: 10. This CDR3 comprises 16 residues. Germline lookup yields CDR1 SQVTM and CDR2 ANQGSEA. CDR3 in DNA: TGCAGCGTTGTCGGTAGCGGGGGCCCCGTCTCCTACGAGCAGTACTTC. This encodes CSVVGSGGPVSYEQYF.

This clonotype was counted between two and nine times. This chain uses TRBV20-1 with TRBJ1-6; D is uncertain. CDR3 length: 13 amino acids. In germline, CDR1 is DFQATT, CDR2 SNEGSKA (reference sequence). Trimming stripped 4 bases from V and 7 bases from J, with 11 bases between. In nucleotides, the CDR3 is TGCAGTGCTACCTTCTGGGAGAATTCACCCCTCCACTTT. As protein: CSATFWENSPLHF.

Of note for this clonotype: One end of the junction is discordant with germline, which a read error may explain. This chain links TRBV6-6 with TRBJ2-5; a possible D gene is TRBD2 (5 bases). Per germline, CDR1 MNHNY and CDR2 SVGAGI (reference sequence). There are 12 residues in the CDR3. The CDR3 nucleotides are TGTGCCAGCAGCTCCTCTGTTGTCGGGGAGTTCTTC. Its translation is CASSSSVVGEFF.

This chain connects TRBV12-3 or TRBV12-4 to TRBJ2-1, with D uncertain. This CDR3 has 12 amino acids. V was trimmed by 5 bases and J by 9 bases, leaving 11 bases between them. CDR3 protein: CASSGVGLEQFF. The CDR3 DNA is TGTGCCAGCAGTGGGGTTGGTCTTGAGCAGTTCTTC.

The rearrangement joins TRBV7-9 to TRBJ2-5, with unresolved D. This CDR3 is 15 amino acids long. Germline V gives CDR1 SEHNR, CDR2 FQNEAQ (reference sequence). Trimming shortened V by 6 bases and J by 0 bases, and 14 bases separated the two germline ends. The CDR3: CASSRLDVYQETQYF. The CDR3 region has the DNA TGTGCCAGCAGTCGGCTGGACGTTTACCAAGAGACCCAGTACTTC.

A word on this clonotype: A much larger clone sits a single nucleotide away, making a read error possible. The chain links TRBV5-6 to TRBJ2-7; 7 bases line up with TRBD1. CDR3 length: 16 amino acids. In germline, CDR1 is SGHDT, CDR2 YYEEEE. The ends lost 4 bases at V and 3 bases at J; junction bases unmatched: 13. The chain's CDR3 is CASSPVAPRDSYEQYF. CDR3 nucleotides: TGTGCCAGCAGCCCTGTAGCCCCCCGGGACAGCTACGAGCAGTACTTC.

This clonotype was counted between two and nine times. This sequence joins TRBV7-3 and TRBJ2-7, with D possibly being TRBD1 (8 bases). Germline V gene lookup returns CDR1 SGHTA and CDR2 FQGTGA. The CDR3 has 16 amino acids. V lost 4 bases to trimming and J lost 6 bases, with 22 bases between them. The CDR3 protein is CASSWGHGGTGAEQYF. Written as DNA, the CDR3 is TGTGCCAGCAGCTGGGGACACGGGGGGACAGGTGCCGAGCAGTACTTC. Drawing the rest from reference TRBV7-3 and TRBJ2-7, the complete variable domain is GAGVSQTPSNKVTEKGKYVELRCDPISGHTALYWYRQSLGQGPEFLIYFQGTGAADDSGLPNDRFFAVRPEGSVSTLKIQRTERGDSAVYLCASSWGHGGTGAEQYFGPGTRLTVT.

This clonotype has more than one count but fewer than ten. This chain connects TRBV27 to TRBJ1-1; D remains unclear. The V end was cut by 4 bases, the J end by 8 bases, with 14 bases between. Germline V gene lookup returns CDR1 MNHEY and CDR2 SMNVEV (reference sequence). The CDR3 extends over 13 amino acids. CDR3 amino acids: CASSSHLVPEAFF. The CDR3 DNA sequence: TGTGCCAGCAGTTCCCATTTGGTCCCGGAAGCTTTCTTT.

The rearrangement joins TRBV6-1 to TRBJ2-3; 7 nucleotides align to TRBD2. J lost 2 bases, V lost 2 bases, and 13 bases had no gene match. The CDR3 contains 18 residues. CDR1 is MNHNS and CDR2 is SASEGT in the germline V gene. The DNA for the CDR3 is TGTGCCAGCAGTGAAAACTCCGAGGCTAGCGGTTACACAGATACGCAGTATTTT. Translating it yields CASSENSEASGYTDTQYF.

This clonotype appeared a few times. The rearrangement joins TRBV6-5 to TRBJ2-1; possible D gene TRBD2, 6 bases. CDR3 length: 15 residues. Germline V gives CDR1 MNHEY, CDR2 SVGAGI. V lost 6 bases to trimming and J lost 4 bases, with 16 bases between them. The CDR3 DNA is TGTGCCAGCAGGATGAAACGGGGGTTATACAATGAGCAGTTCTTC. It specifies CASRMKRGLYNEQFF.